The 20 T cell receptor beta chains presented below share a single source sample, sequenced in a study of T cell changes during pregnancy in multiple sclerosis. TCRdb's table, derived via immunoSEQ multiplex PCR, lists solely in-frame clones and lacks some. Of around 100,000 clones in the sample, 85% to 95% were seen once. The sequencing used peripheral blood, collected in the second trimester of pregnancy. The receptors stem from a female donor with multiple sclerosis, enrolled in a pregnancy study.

The CDR3 nucleotides read TGTGCTAGTGGTTTGGACGGCTACGAGCAGTACTTC. Translated: CASGLDGYEQYF. This chain uses TRBV12-5 with TRBJ2-7; no clear D. Trimming took 1 base from V and 3 from J, leaving 4 bases between them. Looked up from germline, CDR1 is LGHNT and CDR2 is FRNRAP. The CDR3 is made up of 12 amino acids.

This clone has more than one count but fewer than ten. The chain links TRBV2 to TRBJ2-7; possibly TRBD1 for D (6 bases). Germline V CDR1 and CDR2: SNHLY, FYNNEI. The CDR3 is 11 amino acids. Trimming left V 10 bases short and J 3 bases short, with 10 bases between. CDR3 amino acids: CAINRDYEQYF. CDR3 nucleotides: TGTGCCATTAACAGGGACTACGAGCAGTACTTC.

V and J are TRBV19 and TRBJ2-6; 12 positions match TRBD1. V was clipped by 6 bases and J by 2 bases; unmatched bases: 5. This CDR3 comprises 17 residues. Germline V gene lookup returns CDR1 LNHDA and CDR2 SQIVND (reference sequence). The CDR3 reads CASRGTGGFAGANVLTF. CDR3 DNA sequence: TGTGCCAGTAGGGGGACAGGGGGCTTCGCTGGGGCCAACGTCCTGACTTTC.

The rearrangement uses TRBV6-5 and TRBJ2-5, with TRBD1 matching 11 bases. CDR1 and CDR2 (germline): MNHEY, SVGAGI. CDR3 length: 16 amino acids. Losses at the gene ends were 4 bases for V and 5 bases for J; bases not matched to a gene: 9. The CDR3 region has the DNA TGTGCCAGCAGTTCGTCGGGACAGGGGGTTATTGAGACCCAGTACTTC. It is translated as CASSSSGQGVIETQYF.

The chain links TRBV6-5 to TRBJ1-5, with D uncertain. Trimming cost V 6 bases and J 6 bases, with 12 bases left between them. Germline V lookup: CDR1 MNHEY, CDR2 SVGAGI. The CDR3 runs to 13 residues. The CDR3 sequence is CASREIGSQPQHF. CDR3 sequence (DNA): TGTGCCAGCAGGGAAATTGGGAGTCAGCCCCAGCATTTT.

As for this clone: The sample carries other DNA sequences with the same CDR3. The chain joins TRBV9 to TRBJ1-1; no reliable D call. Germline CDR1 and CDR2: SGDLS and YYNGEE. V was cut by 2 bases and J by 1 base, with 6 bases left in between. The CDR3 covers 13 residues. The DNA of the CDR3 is TGTGCCAGCAGCGTCACGGGGAACACTGAAGCTTTCTTT. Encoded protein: CASSVTGNTEAFF.

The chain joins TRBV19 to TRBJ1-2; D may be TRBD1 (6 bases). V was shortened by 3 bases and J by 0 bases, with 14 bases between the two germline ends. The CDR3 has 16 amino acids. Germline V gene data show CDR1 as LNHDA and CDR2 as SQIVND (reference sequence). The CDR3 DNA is TGTGCCAGTAGTATCTCGGCCGACAGGACTAACTATGGCTACACCTTC. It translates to CASSISADRTNYGYTF.

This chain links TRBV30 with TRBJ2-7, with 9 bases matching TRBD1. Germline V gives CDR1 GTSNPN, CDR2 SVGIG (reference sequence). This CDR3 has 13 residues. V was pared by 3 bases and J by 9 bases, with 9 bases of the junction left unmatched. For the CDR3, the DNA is TGTGCCTGGAGCGCCGCGGACAGGGGCACGCAGTACTTC. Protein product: CAWSAADRGTQYF.

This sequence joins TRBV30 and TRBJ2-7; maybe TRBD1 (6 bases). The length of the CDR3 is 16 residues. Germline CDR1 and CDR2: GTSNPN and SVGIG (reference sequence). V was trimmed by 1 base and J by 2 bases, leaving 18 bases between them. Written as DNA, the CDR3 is TGTGCCTGGAGTGGACAGGAAGGGGTCGGGGCCTACGAGCAGTACTTC. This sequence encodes CAWSGQEGVGAYEQYF.

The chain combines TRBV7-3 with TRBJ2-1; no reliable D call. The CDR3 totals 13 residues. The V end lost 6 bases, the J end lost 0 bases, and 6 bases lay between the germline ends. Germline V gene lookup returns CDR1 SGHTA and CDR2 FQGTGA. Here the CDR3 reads CASSRGSYNEQFF. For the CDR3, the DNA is TGTGCCAGCAGTAGAGGCTCCTACAATGAGCAGTTCTTC.

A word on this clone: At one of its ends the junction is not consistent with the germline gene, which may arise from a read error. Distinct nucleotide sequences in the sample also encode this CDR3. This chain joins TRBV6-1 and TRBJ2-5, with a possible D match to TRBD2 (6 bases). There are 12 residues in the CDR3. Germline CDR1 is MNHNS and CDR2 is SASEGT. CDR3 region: CASSEGRETQYF. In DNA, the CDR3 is TGTGCCAGCAGCGAAGGGAGGGAGACCCAGTACTTC.

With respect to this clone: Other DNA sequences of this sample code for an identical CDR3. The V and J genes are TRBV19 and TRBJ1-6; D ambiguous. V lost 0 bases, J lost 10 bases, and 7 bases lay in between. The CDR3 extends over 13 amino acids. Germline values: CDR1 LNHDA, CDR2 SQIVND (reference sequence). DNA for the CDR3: TGTGCCAGTAGTATAGATCGCGTATCACCCCTCCACTTT. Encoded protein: CASSIDRVSPLHF.

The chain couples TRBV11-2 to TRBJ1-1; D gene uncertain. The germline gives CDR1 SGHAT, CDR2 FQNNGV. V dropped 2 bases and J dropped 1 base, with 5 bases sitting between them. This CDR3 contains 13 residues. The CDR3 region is CASSLSGNTEAFF. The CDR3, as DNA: TGTGCCAGCAGCTTATCGGGGAACACTGAAGCTTTCTTT.

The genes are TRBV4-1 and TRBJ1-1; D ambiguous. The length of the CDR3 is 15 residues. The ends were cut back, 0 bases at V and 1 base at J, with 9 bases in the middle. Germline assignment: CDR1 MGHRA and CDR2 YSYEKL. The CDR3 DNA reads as TGCGCCAGCAGCCAAGATCACGGTAGGAACACTGAAGCTTTCTTT. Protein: CASSQDHGRNTEAFF.

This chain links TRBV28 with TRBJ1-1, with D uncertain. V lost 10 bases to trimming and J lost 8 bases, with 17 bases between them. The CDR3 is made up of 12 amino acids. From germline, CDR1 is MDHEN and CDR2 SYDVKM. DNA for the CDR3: TGTGCCATTACGTCGGGGTCGGGGGAAGCTTTCTTT. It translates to CAITSGSGEAFF.

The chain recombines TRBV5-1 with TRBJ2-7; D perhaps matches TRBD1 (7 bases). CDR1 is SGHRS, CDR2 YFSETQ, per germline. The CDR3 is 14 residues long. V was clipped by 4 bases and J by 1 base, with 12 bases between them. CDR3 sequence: CASSPGGQSYEQYF. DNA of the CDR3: TGCGCCAGCAGCCCCGGGGGACAGTCCTACGAGCAGTACTTC. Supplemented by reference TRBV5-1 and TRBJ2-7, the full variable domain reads KAGVTQTPRYLIKTRGQQVTLSCSPISGHRSVSWYQQTPGQGLQFLFEYFSETQRNKGNFPGRFSGRQFSNSRSEMNVSTLELGDSALYLCASSPGGQSYEQYFGPGTRLTVT.

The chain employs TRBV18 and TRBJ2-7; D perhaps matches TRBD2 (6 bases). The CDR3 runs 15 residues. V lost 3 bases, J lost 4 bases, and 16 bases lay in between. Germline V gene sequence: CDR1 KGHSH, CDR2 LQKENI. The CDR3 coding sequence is TGTGCCAGCTCACCCTTGGCTAGCGAGGGATACGAGCAGTACTTC. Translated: CASSPLASEGYEQYF.

The CDR3 here is CASSPRTGTDTQYF. In nucleotides, the CDR3 is TGTGCCAGCAGCCCTCGGACTGGCACAGATACGCAGTATTTT. The V call is TRBV5-4, the J call TRBJ2-3; D may be TRBD2 (5 bases). This CDR3 comprises 14 residues. Trimming took off 4 bases at V and 1 base at J, with 10 bases between the two ends. Germline-derived CDR1 and CDR2 are SGHNT and YYREEE (reference sequence).

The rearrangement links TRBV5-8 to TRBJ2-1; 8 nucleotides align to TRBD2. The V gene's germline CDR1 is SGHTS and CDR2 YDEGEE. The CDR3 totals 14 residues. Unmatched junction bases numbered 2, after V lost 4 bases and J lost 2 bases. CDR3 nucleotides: TGTGCCAGCAGCCCGGGGGGGGCCTACAATGAGCAGTTCTTC. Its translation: CASSPGGAYNEQFF.

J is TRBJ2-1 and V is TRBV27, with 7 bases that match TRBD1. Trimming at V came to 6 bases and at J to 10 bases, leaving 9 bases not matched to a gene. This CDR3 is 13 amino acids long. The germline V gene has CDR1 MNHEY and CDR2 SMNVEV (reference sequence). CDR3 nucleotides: TGTGCCAGCAGCCCCGATCTCAGGGGGGAGCAGTTCTTC. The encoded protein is CASSPDLRGEQFF.